Listed below are T cell receptor beta chains from one sample, sequenced in a study of blood T cell repertoires in COVID-19. TCRdb keeps only in-frame clones here, not all; method: immunoSEQ multiplex PCR. This table has some 100,000 clones, roughly four fifths appearing once. The specimen was peripheral blood. These receptors were collected from a human donor in a cohort sampled during active COVID-19. Both conserved end residues are part of each CDR3. The D gene is left open where the match is weak. Rows give clone size only sometimes, using once, few, many, or a class for an expanded clone.

>TRBJ2-3|TRBV24-1|TRBD2|NA
CATSALTSGSTDTQYF
TGTGCCACCAGTGCCTTGACTAGCGGGAGCACAGATACGCAGTATTTT
>TRBJ1-3|TRBV6-1|NA|once
CASSELTGSSTGNTIYF
TGTGCCAGCAGTGAACTGACAGGTTCAAGTACTGGAAACACCATATATTTT
>TRBJ1-2|TRBV5-1|TRBD1|NA
CASSWDREFGGYTF
TGCGCCAGCAGCTGGGACAGGGAATTTGGAGGCTACACCTTC
>TRBJ1-3|TRBV6-5|TRBD1|NA
CASSLDRAGNTIYF
TGTGCCAGCAGTTTGGACAGGGCGGGAAACACCATATATTTT
>TRBJ2-7|TRBV19|TRBD2|NA
CASSISGASYEQYF
TGTGCCAGTAGTATTAGCGGGGCATCCTACGAGCAGTACTTC
>TRBJ2-7|TRBV6-2/TRBV6-3|TRBD2|NA
CASSRRLAGGSSYEQYF
TGTGCCAGCAGCAGAAGACTAGCGGGGGGCTCCTCCTACGAGCAGTACTTC
>TRBJ2-7|TRBV6-2/TRBV6-3|NA|NA
CASSRPGDYEQYF
TGTGCCAGCAGTAGGCCAGGGGACTACGAGCAGTACTTC
>TRBJ2-7|TRBV20-1|NA|NA
CSASEGGFSYEQYF
TGCAGTGCTAGTGAAGGAGGGTTTTCCTACGAGCAGTACTTC
>TRBJ1-6|TRBV5-1|NA|NA
CASSLDPGSNSPLHF
TGCGCCAGCAGCTTGGATCCGGGGAGTAATTCACCCCTCCACTTT
>TRBJ1-1|TRBV7-2|NA|NA
CASRKTGNTEAFF
TGTGCCAGCAGGAAGACAGGGAACACTGAAGCTTTCTTT
>TRBJ1-1|TRBV6-2/TRBV6-3|TRBD1|NA
CASSRQGDTEAFF
TGTGCCAGCAGTCGACAGGGGGACACTGAAGCTTTCTTT
>TRBJ2-7|TRBV4-3|NA|NA
CASSQDMDSYEQYF
TGCGCCAGCAGCCAAGATATGGACAGCTACGAGCAGTACTTC
>TRBJ1-1|TRBV5-1|NA|NA
CASSLTQGLEAFF
TGCGCCAGCAGCTTAACCCAGGGGTTGGAAGCTTTCTTT
>TRBJ1-2|TRBV18|TRBD1|NA
CASQKGTGEAYGYTF
TGTGCCAGCCAAAAAGGGACAGGGGAAGCCTATGGCTACACCTTC
>TRBJ1-1|TRBV7-6|NA|NA
CASSLADSFTEAFF
TGTGCCAGCAGCTTAGCCGACAGTTTCACTGAAGCTTTCTTT
>TRBJ2-5|TRBV2|NA|NA
CASSAPLSGTQYF
TGTGCCAGCAGTGCGCCGCTCTCGGGGACCCAGTACTTC
>TRBJ2-7|TRBV7-2|TRBD2|NA
CASSYTSGYEQYF
TGTGCCAGCAGCTATACTAGCGGCTACGAGCAGTACTTC
>TRBJ1-5|TRBV19|NA|NA
CASSIAGYSNQPQHF
TGTGCCAGTAGTATTGCGGGATATAGCAATCAGCCCCAGCATTTT
>TRBJ2-7|TRBV2|TRBD1|NA
CASSEGQGGPYEQYF
TGTGCCAGCAGTGAGGGACAGGGAGGTCCCTACGAGCAGTACTTC
>TRBJ1-1|TRBV29-1|NA|NA
CSVVGGQGTEAFF
TGCAGCGTTGTGGGGGGGCAGGGGACTGAAGCTTTCTTT
>TRBJ1-2|TRBV3-1/TRBV3-2|NA|NA
CASSLHRHLANYGYTF
TGTGCCAGCAGCCTTCACCGACATTTAGCTAACTATGGCTACACCTTC
>TRBJ1-2|TRBV10-3|NA|NA
CAIRTTGGSGYTF
TGTGCCATCCGGACGACAGGCGGTAGTGGCTACACCTTC
>TRBJ1-1|TRBV9|NA|few
CASSNLVNTEAFF
TGTGCCAGCAGCAACCTAGTGAACACTGAAGCTTTCTTT
>TRBJ1-1|TRBV4-1|NA|few
CASSQEYTRMNTEAFF
TGCGCCAGCAGCCAAGAGTATACACGTATGAACACTGAAGCTTTCTTT
>TRBJ2-5|TRBV9|NA|NA
CASSVGGGETQYF
TGTGCCAGCAGCGTGGGCGGCGGGGAGACCCAGTACTTC
>TRBJ2-6|TRBV7-2|TRBD1|few
CASAQGAYGANVLTF
TGTGCCAGCGCTCAGGGGGCGTACGGGGCCAACGTCCTGACTTTC